This TCR beta chain was obtained from a study of T cell responses to AZD1222 COVID-19 vaccine. Regarding this clone: Its antigen is as yet unknown.

Study-wide findings and caveats: Targeting of unmutated variant regions was reportedly seen in nearly half of spike-specific TCRs. Seropositivity was recorded at baseline in only a handful of AZD1222 recipients. With dominance at 160-218 and 743-854, vaccine-associated CD4 TCRs spanned spike. Donors, mostly white British, included more females; clonal diversity was possibly underestimated.

This CDR3 has 13 amino acids. Germline lookup yields CDR1 SGHNT and CDR2 YYREEE (reference sequence). With 2 bases removed from V and 10 bases from J, the gap between germline ends came to 13 bases. Sequenced by immunoSEQ multiplex PCR; TCRdb stores in-frame clones only, minus some. The sample holds 75,000 to 80,000 clones; about 74% are singletons and the top ten take approximately 30%. The sample consisted of peripheral blood, taken 28 days after the second dose of the MenACWY control vaccine. The TCR was taken from an adult who received the MenACWY meningococcal vaccine as a control. This sequence joins TRBV5-4 and TRBJ2-1, with D perhaps TRBD1 (7 bases). CDR3 sequence (DNA): TGTGCCAGCAGCTTCCAGGGGGGTAGGGAGCAGTTCTTC. This sequence encodes CASSFQGGREQFF.